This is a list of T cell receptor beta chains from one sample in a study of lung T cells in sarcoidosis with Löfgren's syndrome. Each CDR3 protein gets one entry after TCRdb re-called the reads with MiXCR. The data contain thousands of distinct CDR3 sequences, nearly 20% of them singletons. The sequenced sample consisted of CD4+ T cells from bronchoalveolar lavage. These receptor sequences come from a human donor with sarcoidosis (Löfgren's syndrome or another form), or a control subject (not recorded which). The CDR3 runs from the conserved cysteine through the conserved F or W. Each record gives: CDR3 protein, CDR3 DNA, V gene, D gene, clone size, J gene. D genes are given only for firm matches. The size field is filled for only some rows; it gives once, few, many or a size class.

cdr3_aa: CASSTTGYEQYF
cdr3_nt: TGTGCCAGCAGTACGACAGGGTACGAGCAGTACTTC
v_call: TRBV12-3/TRBV12-4
d_call: TRBD1
clone_size: many
j_call: TRBJ2-7

cdr3_aa: CSASGVSGASVLTF
cdr3_nt: TGCAGTGCCAGCGGGGTCTCTGGGGCCAGCGTCCTGACTTTC
v_call: TRBV20-1
d_call: TRBD2
clone_size: NA
j_call: TRBJ2-6

cdr3_aa: CATRDTSSGSNNEQFF
cdr3_nt: TGTGCCACCAGAGATACAAGTAGCGGGAGTAACAATGAGCAGTTCTTC
v_call: TRBV24-1
d_call: TRBD2
clone_size: many
j_call: TRBJ2-1

cdr3_aa: CASSLEGMGRGNTGELFF
cdr3_nt: TGTGCCAGCAGCTTAGAAGGAATGGGGCGGGGGAACACCGGGGAGCTGTTTTTT
v_call: TRBV11-3
d_call: NA
clone_size: many
j_call: TRBJ2-2

cdr3_aa: CASSEDSQRDTEAFF
cdr3_nt: TGTGCCAGCAGTGAAGACAGCCAACGGGACACTGAAGCTTTCTTT
v_call: TRBV6-1
d_call: NA
clone_size: medium-sized
j_call: TRBJ1-1

cdr3_aa: CASSLPDRENSPLHF
cdr3_nt: TGCGCCAGCAGCTTGCCCGACAGGGAGAATTCACCCCTCCACTTT
v_call: TRBV5-1
d_call: TRBD1
clone_size: many
j_call: TRBJ1-6

cdr3_aa: CASSLDTGFYNGQLF
cdr3_nt: TGTGCCAGCAGCTTAGACACAGGATTTTACAATGGGCAGCTCTTC
v_call: TRBV11-2
d_call: NA
clone_size: NA
j_call: TRBJ2-1

cdr3_aa: CASTITGQGGNQPQHF
cdr3_nt: TGTGCCAGTACTATAACCGGACAGGGAGGAAATCAGCCCCAGCATTTT
v_call: TRBV19
d_call: TRBD1
clone_size: many
j_call: TRBJ1-5

cdr3_aa: CASSPMGSTEAFF
cdr3_nt: TGTGCCAGCAGCCCTATGGGGAGCACTGAAGCTTTCTTT
v_call: TRBV7-3
d_call: NA
clone_size: medium-sized
j_call: TRBJ1-1

cdr3_aa: CASRKSGSPLHF
cdr3_nt: TGTGCCAGCAGAAAGAGTGGGTCACCCCTCCACTTT
v_call: TRBV28
d_call: NA
clone_size: many
j_call: TRBJ1-6

cdr3_aa: CASSLLAGGDTDTQYF
cdr3_nt: TGTGCCAGCAGCCTGTTAGCGGGGGGAGACACAGATACGCAGTATTTT
v_call: TRBV7-2
d_call: TRBD2
clone_size: many
j_call: TRBJ2-3

cdr3_aa: CASSLMAGESADTHYF
cdr3_nt: TGTGCCAGCAGTTTAATGGCCGGGGAGAGCGCAGATACGCATTATTTT
v_call: TRBV12-3/TRBV12-4
d_call: NA
clone_size: NA
j_call: TRBJ2-3

cdr3_aa: CASSFGRDTNQPQHF
cdr3_nt: TGTGCCAGCAGTTTCGGCCGGGACACCAATCAGCCCCAGCATTTT
v_call: TRBV6-1
d_call: NA
clone_size: medium-sized
j_call: TRBJ1-5

cdr3_aa: CATQPAGTDNYGYTF
cdr3_nt: TGTGCCACCCAGCCGGCCGGGACGGATAACTATGGCTACACCTTC
v_call: TRBV10-3
d_call: NA
clone_size: many
j_call: TRBJ1-2

cdr3_aa: CASSKTGGMRPQPQHF
cdr3_nt: TGTGCCAGCAGCAAGACAGGGGGCATGAGGCCTCAGCCCCAGCATTTT
v_call: TRBV5-8
d_call: TRBD1
clone_size: many
j_call: TRBJ1-5

cdr3_aa: CASSRTGGMNTEAFF
cdr3_nt: TGTGCCAGCAGCCGGACAGGGGGGATGAACACTGAAGCTTTCTTT
v_call: TRBV3-1
d_call: TRBD1
clone_size: once
j_call: TRBJ1-1

cdr3_aa: CASSQDQSGVSSGEAFF
cdr3_nt: TGTGCCAGCAGTCAAGATCAGTCGGGAGTCTCGTCAGGTGAAGCTTTCTTT
v_call: TRBV6-1
d_call: NA
clone_size: many
j_call: TRBJ1-1